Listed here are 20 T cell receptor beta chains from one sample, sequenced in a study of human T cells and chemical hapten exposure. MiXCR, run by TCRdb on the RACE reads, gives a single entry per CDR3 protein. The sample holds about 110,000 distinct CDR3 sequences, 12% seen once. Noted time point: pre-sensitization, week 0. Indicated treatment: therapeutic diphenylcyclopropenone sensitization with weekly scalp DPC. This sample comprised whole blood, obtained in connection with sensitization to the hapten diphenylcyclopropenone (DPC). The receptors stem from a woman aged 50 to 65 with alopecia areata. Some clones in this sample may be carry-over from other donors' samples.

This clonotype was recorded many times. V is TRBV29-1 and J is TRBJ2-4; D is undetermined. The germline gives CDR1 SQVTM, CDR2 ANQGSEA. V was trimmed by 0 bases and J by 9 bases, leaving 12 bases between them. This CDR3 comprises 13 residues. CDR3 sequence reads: CSVEDLRGGIQYF. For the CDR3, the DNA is TGCAGCGTTGAAGATCTCCGAGGCGGCATTCAGTACTTC.

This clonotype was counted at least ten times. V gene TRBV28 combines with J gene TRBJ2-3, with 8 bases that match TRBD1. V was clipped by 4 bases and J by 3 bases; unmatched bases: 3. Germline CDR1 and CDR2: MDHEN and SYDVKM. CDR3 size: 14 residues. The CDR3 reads CASSSGQGTDTQYF. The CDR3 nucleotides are TGTGCCAGCAGTTCCGGACAGGGTACAGATACGCAGTATTTT.

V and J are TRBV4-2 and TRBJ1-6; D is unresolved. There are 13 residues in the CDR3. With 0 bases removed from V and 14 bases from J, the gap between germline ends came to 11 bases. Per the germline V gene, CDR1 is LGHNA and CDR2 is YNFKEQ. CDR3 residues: CASSQDAYQALHF. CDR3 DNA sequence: TGTGCCAGCAGCCAAGATGCATATCAGGCCCTCCACTTT.

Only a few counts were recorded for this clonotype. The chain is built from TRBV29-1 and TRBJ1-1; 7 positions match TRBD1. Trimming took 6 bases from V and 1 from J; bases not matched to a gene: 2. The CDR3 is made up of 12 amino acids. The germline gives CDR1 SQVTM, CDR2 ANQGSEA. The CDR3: CSVQGWNTEAFF. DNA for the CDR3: TGCAGCGTACAGGGGTGGAACACTGAAGCTTTCTTT.

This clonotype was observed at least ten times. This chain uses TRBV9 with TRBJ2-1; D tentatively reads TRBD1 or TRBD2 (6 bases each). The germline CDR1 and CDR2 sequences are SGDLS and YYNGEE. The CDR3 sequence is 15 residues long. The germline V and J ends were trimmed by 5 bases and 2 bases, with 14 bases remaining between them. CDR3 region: CASSQEGGTYNEQFF. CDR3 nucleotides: TGTGCCAGCAGTCAAGAGGGGGGAACCTACAATGAGCAGTTCTTC.

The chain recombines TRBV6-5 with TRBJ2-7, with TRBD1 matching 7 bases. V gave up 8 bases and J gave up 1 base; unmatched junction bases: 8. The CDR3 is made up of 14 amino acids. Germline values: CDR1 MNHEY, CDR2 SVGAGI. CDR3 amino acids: CASGTGTVSYEQYF. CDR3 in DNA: TGTGCCAGCGGCACCGGGACAGTTTCCTACGAGCAGTACTTC.

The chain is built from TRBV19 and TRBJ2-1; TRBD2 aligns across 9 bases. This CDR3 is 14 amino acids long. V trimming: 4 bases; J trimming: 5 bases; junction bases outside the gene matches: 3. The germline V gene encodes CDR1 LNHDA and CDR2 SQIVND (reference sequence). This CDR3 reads CASSRLAGNNEQFF. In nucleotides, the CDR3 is TGTGCCAGTAGTAGGCTAGCGGGGAACAATGAGCAGTTCTTC.

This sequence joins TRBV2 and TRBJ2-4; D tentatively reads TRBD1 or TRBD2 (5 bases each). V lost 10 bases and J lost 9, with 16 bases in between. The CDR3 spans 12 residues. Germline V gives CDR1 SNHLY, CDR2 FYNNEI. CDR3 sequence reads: CATWDPPGIQYF. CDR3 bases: TGTGCCACCTGGGACCCACCGGGCATTCAGTACTTC.

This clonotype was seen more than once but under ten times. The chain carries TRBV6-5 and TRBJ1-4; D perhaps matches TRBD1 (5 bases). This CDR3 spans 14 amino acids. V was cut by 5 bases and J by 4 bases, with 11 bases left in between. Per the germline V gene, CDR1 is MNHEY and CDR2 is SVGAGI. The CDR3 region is CASSPGHVNEKLFF. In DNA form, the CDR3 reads TGTGCCAGCAGTCCCGGACACGTTAATGAAAAACTGTTTTTT.

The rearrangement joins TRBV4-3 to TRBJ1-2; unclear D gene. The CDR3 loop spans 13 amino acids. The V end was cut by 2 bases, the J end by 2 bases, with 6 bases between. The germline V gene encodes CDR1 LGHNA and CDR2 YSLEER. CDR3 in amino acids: CASSQQGNYGYTF. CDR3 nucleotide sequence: TGCGCCAGCAGCCAACAAGGGAACTATGGCTACACCTTC.

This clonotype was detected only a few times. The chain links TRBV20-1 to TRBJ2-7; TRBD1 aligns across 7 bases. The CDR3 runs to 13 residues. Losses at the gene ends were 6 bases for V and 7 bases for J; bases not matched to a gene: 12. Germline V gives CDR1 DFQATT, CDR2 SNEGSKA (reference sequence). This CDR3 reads CSARQGVSQEQYF. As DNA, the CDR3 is TGCAGTGCCCGCCAGGGGGTCTCACAAGAGCAGTACTTC.

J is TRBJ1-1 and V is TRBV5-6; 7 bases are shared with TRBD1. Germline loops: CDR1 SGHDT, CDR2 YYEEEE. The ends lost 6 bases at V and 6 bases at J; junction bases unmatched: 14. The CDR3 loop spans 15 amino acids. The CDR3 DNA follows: TGTGCCAGCACCGTCCCTGCAGGGGGTAAACCTGAAGCTTTCTTT. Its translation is CASTVPAGGKPEAFF.

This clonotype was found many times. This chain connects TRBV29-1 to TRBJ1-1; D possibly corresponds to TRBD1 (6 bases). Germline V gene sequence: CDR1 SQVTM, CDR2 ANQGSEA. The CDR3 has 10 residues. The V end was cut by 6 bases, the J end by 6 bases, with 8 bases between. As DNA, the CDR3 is TGCAGCGTCGGGGGCTCTGAAGCTTTCTTT. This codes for CSVGGSEAFF.

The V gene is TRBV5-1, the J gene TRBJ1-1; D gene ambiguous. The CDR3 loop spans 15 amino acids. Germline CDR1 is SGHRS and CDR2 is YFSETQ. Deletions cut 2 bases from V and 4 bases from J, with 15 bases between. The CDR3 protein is CASSFLVEGGTEAFF. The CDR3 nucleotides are TGCGCCAGCAGCTTTCTGGTGGAGGGAGGCACTGAAGCTTTCTTT.

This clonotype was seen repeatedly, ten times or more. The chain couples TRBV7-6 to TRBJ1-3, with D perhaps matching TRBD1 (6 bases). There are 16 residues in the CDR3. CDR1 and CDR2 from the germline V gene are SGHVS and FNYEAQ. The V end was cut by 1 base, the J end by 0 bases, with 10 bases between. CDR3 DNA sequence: TGTGCCAGCAGCTTAGAGGGGGTTTTCTCTGGAAACACCATATATTTT. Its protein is CASSLEGVFSGNTIYF.

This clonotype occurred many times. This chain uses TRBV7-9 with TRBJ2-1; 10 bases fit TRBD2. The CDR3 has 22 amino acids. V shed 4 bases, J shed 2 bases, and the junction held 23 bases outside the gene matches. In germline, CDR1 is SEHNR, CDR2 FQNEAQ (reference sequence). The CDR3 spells CASSSIIILEPSGGETYNEQFF. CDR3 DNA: TGTGCCAGCAGCTCCATAATCATTTTGGAACCCAGCGGGGGGGAAACCTACAATGAGCAGTTCTTC.

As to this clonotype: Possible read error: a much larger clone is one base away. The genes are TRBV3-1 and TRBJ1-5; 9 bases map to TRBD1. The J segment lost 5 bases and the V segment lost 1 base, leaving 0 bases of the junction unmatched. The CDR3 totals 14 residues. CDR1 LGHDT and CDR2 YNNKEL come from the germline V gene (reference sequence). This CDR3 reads CASSQGQGDQPQHF. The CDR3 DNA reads TGTGCCAGCAGCCAAGGACAGGGGGATCAGCCCCAGCATTTT.

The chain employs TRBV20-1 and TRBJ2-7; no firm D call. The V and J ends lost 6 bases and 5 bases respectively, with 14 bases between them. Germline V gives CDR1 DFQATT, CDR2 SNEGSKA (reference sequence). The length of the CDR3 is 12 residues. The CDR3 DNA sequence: TGCAGTGCCCTTACGGATAGGGACGAGCAGTACTTC. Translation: CSALTDRDEQYF.

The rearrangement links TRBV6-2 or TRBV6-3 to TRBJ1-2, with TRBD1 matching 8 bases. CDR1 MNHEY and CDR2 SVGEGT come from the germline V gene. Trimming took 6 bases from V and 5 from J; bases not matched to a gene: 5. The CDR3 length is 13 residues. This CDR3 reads CASSGQGEYGYTF. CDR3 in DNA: TGTGCCAGCAGCGGACAGGGTGAATATGGCTACACCTTC.

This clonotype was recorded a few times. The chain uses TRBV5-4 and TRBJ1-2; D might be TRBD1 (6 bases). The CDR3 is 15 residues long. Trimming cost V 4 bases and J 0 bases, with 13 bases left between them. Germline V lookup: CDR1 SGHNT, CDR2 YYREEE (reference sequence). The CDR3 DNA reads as TGTGCCAGCAGCCAGAGGGACACCGCTAACTATGGCTACACCTTC. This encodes CASSQRDTANYGYTF.